The T cell receptor (beta chain) described here comes from a study of blood T cells in healthy people across ages (dated by TCRdb to between 2015 and 2017). Regarding the research as a whole: In model experiments, template switching captured about one uniquely barcoded TCR beta cDNA molecule for every two T cells. Using deep sequencing normalized with unique cDNA molecular identifiers, the study measured how TCR beta repertoire diversity changes with age. The donors were split into four age groups: young (average about 15 years), middle-aged (about 40), aged (more than 55) and long-lived (about 74). To avoid experimental bias, donors of different ages were distributed randomly across sequencing lanes. Using the same blood draw, the study looked at two additional independent replicas of 1 million unique cDNA reads for two donors, one aged 18 to 30 and the other aged 80 or older.

On the study overall, not on this receptor specifically: Total diversity estimates from one million sequenced T cells were considered lower bounds and underestimates. Because profiling used bulk unsorted PBMCs, naive and antigen-experienced compartments could not be compared conclusively. The long-lived group showed more naive CD4+ T cells, fewer expanded clones and increased TCR diversity than the aged group, suggesting age selection. There was a strong correlation between observed TCR beta diversity and the percentage of naive T cells measured by flow cytometry. Observed TCR beta diversity per million T cells fell roughly linearly with age, and a significant reduction was already apparent by age about 43. Because the CMV infection status of the donors was unknown, age-related changes in expanded clonotypes may potentially have been confounded.

This clonotype was seen a handful of times. Its recognized antigen is unknown. Relative to the germline gene, one junction end is altered; a read error may explain this. The donors were roughly 40 Caucasian individuals from Russia, aged roughly 6 to 100 years, who were systemically healthy. Each donor gave around 9.9 milliliters of peripheral blood, collected into EDTA-treated Vacutainer tubes. Ficoll-Paque density-gradient centrifugation was used to isolate PBMCs, with at least 7 million per sample. Trizol reagent was used to extract total RNA from the PBMCs, yielding at least 6 micrograms per sample. Naive CD45RAhigh/CD27high T cell percentages were measured by flow cytometry on a PBMC aliquot from every donor. CDR1 and CDR2 are drawn from the germline V gene (reference sequence): GTSNPN, SVGIG. Reading from cysteine to phenylalanine, the CDR3 counts 13 amino acids. Only the CDR3 portion is preserved as DNA: 39 bases, with reading frame beginning at the first base.

Library preparation used 5' RACE. TCRdb shows the sequencer as Illumina HiSeq 2500. A second PCR of roughly 7 to 11 cycles was performed with a sample-barcoded 5' primer and a J-beta primer mix. A unique molecular identifier was introduced onto each TCR beta cDNA molecule by a template-switch 5' adaptor carrying 12 random nucleotides. Each sample yielded at least 2.5 million CDR3-containing paired-end reads. First-strand cDNA synthesis was performed from all RNA using the Mint cDNA synthesis kit, with priming by a TRBC-specific oligonucleotide. Following uracil-DNA glycosylase treatment, a first 18-cycle PCR with universal primers M1SS and BC2_uni_R was performed on all cDNA. For the original study's pipeline: For normalization, 1 million high-quality reads were randomly selected from each sample, with every read carrying a distinct molecular identifier. Instead of being binned into consensus sequences, reads with shared molecular identifiers were discarded. MiTCR, with a Q25 quality threshold and the strictest error-elimination algorithm, was used for CDR3 identification, clonotype clustering and error correction. A nonparametric unseen species model using Euler transformation provided a lower-bound estimate of total TCR beta diversity. TCRdb applied fastp at Q25 and MiXCR to the public reads, then kept only in-frame beta chains. Each record represents a unique CDR3 protein, reported with the most common genes and DNA among its rows. In this record, the V and J calls reflect TCRdb's handling and not the investigators' own analysis. This sample has 590,000 or so distinct CDR3 sequences in its table, and about 28% of those were observed once. The biggest ten clones account for approximately 14% of the sample.

The receptor was derived from an elderly woman in good health. Sequenced material: blood. The chain joins TRBV30 to TRBJ1-4; the D gene is perhaps TRBD1, on 5 matching bases. The CDR3 reads CAWQSGTGERLFF. The DNA sequence follows: TGTGCCTGGCAGTCCGGGACGGGCGAAAGACTGTTTTTT.